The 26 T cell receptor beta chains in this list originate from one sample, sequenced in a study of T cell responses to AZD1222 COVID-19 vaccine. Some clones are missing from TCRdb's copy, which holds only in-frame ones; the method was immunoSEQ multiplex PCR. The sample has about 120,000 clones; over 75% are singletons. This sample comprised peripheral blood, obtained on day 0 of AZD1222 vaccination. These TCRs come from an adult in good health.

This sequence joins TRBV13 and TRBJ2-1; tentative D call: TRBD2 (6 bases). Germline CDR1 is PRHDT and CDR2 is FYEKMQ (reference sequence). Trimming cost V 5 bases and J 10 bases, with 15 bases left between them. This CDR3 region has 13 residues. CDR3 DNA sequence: TGTGCCAGCAGCCCCCGACCCAGCGGGGAGCAGTTCTTC. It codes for CASSPRPSGEQFF.

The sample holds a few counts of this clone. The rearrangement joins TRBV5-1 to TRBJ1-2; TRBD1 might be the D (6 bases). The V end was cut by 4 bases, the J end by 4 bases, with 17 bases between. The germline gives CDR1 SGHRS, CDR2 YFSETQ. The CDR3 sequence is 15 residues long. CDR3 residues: CASSRRDLGGYGYTF. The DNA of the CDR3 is TGCGCCAGCAGCCGAAGAGATCTAGGGGGCTATGGCTACACCTTC.

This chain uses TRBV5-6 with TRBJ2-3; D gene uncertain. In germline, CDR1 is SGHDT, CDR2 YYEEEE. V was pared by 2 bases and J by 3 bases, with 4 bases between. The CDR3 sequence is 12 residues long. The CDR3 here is CASSFSTDTQYF. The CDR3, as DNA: TGTGCCAGCAGCTTTTCTACAGATACGCAGTATTTT.

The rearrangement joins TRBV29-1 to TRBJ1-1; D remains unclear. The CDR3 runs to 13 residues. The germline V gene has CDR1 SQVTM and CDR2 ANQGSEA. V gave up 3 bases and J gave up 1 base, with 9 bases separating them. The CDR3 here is CSVELGPNTEAFF. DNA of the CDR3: TGCAGCGTTGAGCTGGGTCCGAACACTGAAGCTTTCTTT.

The CDR3 protein is CASSRGGATETQYF. CDR3 in DNA: TGTGCCAGCAGCCGAGGAGGGGCTACCGAGACCCAGTACTTC. The rearrangement links TRBV11-2 to TRBJ2-5; TRBD2 might be the D (6 bases). V was shortened by 5 bases and J by 5 bases, with 15 bases between the two germline ends. The germline V gene has CDR1 SGHAT and CDR2 FQNNGV. The CDR3 extends over 14 amino acids.

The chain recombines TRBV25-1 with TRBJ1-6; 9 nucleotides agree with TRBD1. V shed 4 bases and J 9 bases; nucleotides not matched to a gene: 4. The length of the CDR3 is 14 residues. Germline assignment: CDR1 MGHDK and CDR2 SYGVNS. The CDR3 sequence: CASSGGTGSSPLHF. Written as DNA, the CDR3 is TGTGCCAGCAGTGGGGGGACAGGGAGTTCACCCCTCCACTTT.

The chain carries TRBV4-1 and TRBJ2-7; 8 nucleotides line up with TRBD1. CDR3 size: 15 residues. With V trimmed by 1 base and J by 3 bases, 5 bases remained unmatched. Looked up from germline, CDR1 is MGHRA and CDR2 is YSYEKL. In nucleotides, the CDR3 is TGCGCCAGCAGCCAAGGAGACAGGGGCCTCTACGAGCAGTACTTC. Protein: CASSQGDRGLYEQYF.

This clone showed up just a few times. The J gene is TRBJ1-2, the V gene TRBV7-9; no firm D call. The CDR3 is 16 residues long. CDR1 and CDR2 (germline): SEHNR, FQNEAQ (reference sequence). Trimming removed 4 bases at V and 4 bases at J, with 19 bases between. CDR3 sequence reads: CASSSPGRVIAYGYTF. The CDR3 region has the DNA TGTGCCAGCAGCTCACCTGGAAGGGTGATCGCCTATGGCTACACCTTC.

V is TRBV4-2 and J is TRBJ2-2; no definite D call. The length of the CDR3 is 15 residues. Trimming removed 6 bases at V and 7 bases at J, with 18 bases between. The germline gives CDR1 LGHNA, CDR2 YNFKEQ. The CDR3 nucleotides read TGTGCCAGCAGGGAAAGGAGCCGCTCGGGCGGGGAGCTGTTTTTT. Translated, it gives CASRERSRSGGELFF.

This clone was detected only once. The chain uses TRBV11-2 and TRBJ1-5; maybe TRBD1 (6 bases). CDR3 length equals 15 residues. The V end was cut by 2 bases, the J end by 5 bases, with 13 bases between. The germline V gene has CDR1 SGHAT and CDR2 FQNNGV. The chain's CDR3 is CASSLSGGADQPQHF. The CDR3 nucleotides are TGTGCCAGCAGCTTAAGTGGGGGCGCGGATCAGCCCCAGCATTTT.

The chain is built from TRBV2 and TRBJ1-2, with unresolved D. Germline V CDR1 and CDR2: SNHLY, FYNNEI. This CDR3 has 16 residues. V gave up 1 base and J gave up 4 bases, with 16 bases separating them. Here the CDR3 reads CASSEVIPSRGYGYTF. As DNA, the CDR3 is TGTGCCAGCAGTGAAGTTATCCCCTCCCGGGGCTATGGCTACACCTTC.

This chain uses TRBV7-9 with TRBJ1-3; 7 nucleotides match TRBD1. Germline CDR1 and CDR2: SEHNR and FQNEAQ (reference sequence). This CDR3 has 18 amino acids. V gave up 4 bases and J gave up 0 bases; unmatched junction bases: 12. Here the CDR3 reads CASSSRFGGQSSGNTIYF. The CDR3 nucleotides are TGTGCCAGCAGCTCCAGATTCGGGGGACAGAGCTCTGGAAACACCATATATTTT.

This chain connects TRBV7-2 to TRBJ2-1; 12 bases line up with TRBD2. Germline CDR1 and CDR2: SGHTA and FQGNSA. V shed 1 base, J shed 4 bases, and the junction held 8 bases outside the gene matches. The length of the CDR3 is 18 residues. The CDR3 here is CASSLVGPSGGVYNEQFF. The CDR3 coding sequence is TGTGCCAGCAGCTTAGTAGGCCCTAGCGGGGGGGTTTACAATGAGCAGTTCTTC.

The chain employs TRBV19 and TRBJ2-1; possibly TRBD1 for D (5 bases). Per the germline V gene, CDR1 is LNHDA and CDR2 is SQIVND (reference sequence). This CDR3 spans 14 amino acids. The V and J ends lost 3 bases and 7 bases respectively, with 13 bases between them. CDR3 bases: TGTGCCAGTAGTATTTCAGGGCTAAGGAATGAGCAGTTCTTC. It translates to CASSISGLRNEQFF.

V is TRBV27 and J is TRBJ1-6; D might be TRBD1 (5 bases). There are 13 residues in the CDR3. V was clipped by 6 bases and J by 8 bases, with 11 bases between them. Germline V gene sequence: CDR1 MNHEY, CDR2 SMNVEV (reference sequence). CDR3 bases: TGTGCCAGCAGGCGCAGGGCGGATTCACCCCTCCACTTT. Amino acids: CASRRRADSPLHF.

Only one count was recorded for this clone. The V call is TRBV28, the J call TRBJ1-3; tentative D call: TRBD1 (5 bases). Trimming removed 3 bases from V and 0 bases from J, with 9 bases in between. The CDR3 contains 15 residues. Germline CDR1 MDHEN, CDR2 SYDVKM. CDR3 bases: TGTGCCAGCAGTTTGGACACCGTCTCTGGAAACACCATATATTTT. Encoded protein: CASSLDTVSGNTIYF.

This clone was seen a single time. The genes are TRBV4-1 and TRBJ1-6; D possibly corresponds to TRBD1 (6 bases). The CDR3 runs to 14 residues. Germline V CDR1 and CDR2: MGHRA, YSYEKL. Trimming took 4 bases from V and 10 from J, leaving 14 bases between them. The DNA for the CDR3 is TGCGCCAGCAGCCCGGGACACAGAGGGTCACCCCTCCACTTT. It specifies CASSPGHRGSPLHF.

The CDR3 nucleotides read TGTGCCAGCAGTGATAATTTTCCCAGGGGATGGGAGCAGTACTTC. It is translated as CASSDNFPRGWEQYF. The chain combines TRBV2 with TRBJ2-7, with D perhaps TRBD1 (6 bases). Trimming removed 3 bases at V and 7 bases at J, with 19 bases between. The CDR3 has 15 amino acids. Germline CDR1 is SNHLY and CDR2 is FYNNEI. Variable domain in full (rest from reference TRBV2 and TRBJ2-7): EPEVTQTPSHQVTQMGQEVILRCVPISNHLYFYWYRQILGQKVEFLVSFYNNEISEKSEIFDDQFSVERPDGSNFTLKIRSTKLEDSAMYFCASSDNFPRGWEQYFGPGTRLTVT.

The CDR3 DNA is TGTGCCAGCTCACCACGACCCGCGGGACAAGGATCCCGCGGCTCCTATAATTCACCCCTCCACTTT. It yields the protein CASSPRPAGQGSRGSYNSPLHF. V usage is TRBV18 and J usage is TRBJ1-6, with D possibly TRBD1 on 6 matching bases. Germline-derived CDR1 and CDR2 are KGHSH and LQKENI. CDR3 length: 22 amino acids. Trimming pared 1 base from V and 0 bases from J, leaving 25 bases between.

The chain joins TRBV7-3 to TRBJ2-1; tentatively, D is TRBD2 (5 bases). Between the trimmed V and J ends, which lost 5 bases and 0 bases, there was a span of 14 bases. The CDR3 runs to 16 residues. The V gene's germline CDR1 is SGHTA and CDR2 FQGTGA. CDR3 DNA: TGTGCCAGCAGCGCCGGAGGTGCGGTCTCCTACAATGAGCAGTTCTTC. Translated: CASSAGGAVSYNEQFF.

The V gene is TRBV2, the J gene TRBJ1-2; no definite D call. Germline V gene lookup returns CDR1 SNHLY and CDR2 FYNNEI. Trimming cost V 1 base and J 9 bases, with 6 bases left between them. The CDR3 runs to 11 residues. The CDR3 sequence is CASSEGRSYTF. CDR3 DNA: TGTGCCAGCAGTGAAGGCCGTAGCTACACCTTC.

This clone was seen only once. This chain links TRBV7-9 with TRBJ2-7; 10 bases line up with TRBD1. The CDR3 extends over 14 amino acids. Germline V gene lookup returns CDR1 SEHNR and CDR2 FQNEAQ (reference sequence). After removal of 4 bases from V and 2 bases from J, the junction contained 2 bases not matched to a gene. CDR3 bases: TGTGCCAGCAGCTCTGACAGGGGGCCCTACGAGCAGTACTTC. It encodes CASSSDRGPYEQYF.

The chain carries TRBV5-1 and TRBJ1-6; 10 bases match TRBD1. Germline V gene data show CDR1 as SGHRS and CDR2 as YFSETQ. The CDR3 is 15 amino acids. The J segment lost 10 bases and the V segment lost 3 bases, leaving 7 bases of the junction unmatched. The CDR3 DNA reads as TGCGCCAGCAGCTCGGGGACAGGGGTTCAATCACCCCTCCACTTT. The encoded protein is CASSSGTGVQSPLHF.

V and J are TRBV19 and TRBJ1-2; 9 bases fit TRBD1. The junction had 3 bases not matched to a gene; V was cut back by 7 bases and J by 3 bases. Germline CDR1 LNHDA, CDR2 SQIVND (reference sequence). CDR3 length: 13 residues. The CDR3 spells CASNRDRDYGYTF. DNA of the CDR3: TGTGCCAGTAACCGGGACAGGGACTATGGCTACACCTTC.

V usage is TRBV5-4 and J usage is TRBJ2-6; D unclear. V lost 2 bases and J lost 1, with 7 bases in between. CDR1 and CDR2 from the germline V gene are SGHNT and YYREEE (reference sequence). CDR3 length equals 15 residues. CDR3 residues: CASSLSASGANVLTF. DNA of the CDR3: TGTGCCAGCAGCTTATCCGCGTCTGGGGCCAACGTCCTGACTTTC.

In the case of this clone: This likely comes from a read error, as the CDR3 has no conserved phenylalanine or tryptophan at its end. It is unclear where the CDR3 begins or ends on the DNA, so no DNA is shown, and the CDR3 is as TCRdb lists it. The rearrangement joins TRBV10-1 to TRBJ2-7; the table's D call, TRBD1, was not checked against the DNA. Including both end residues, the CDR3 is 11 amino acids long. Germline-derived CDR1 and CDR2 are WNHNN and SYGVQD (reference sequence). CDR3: CASSDIPGTGD.